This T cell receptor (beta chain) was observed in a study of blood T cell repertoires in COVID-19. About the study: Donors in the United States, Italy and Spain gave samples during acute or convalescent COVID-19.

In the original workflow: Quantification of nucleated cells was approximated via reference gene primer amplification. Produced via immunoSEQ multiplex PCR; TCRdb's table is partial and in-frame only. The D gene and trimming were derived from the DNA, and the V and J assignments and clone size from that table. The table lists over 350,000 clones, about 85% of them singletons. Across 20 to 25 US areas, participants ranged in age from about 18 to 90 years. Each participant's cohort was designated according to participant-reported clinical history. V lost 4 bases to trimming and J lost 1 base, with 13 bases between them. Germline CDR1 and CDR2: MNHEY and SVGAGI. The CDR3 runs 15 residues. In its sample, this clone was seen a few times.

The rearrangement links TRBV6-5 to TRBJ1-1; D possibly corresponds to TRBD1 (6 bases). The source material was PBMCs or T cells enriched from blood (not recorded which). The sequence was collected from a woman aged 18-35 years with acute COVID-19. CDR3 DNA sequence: TGTGCCAGCAGTTCCCACCTGGGACAGAACACTGAAGCTTTCTTT. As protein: CASSSHLGQNTEAFF.